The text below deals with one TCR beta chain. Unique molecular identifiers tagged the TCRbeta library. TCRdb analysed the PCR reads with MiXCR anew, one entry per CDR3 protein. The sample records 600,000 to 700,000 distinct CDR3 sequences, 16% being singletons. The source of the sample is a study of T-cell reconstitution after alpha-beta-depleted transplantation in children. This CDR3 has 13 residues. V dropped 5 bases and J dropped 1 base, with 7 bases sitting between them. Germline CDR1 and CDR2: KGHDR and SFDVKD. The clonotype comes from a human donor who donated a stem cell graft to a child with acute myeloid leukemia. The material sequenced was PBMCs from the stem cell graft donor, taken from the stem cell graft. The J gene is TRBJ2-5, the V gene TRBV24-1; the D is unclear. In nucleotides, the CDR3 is TGTGCCACCAGTGGGGGAATCCAAGAGACCCAGTACTTC. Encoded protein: CATSGGIQETQYF.